The clone carrying this T cell receptor (beta chain) was observed a handful of times. What it recognizes is unknown. The libraries were made with immunoSEQ v3.0 at survey level. Only in-frame clones appear in the TCRdb table, and some are missing; sequencing was by immunoSEQ multiplex PCR. In the table there are tens of thousands of clones, 82% of which are singletons. Held in samples before DNA extraction were roughly 1-10 million cryopreserved PBMC. This specimen comes from a study of long-term antiretroviral therapy in people with HIV. Findings and limits, study-wide: Dominance of pre-ART expanded clones persisted, fluctuating and often declining after ART. Even long-term ART left TRB diversity below transplant donor controls, despite gains. Versus controls, repertoires in people with HIV had narrower CDR3 length ranges.

The CDR3 extends over 14 amino acids. In germline, CDR1 is LNHDA, CDR2 SQIVND (reference sequence). V was shortened by 4 bases and J by 1 base, with 11 bases between the two germline ends. The origin of this receptor is a man aged 35 to 55 with HIV. The sample was unsorted PBMCs, taken less than 2.5 years after starting antiretroviral therapy. The chain is built from TRBV19 and TRBJ2-7, with D unclear. The CDR3 DNA reads TGTGCCAGTAGTACGACCGAAAGATCCTACGAGCAGTACTTC. Amino acid sequence: CASSTTERSYEQYF.